This TCR beta chain comes out of a study of human T cells and chemical hapten exposure. Study-wide points: The study found that DPC sensitization did not change TCRs above 1 in 1000 frequency.

Extraction yielded total RNA from whole blood (unfractionated). As the library was built, unique molecular identifiers were attached to individual cDNA molecules. MiXCR, applied by TCRdb to the 5' RACE reads, yields one record per CDR3 protein. This sample has 110,000 to 150,000 distinct CDR3 sequences, with approximately 4% found just once. This clonotype has at least ten counts. Antigen unknown. This CDR3 region has 15 residues. V shed 5 bases, J shed 4 bases, and the junction held 6 bases outside the gene matches. This clonotype was obtained from a female donor in good health. The chain carries TRBV12-3 or TRBV12-4 and TRBJ1-4; 8 bases match TRBD1. For the CDR3, the DNA is TGTGCCAGCAGTCCCCAGGGGGCGGGTAATGAAAAACTGTTTTTT. This encodes CASSPQGAGNEKLFF.